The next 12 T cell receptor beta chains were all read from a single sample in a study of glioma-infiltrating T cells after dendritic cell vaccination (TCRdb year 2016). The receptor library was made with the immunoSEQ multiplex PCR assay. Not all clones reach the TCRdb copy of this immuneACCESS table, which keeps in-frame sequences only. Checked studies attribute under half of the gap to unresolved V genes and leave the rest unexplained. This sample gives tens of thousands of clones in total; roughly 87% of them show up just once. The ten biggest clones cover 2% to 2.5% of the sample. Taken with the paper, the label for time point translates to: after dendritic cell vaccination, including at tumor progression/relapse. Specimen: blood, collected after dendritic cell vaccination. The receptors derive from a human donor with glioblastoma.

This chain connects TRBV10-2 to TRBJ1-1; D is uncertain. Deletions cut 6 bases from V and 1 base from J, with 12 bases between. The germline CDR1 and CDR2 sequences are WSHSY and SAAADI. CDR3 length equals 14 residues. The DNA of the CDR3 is TGCGCCAGCAGCCCCATACAGAGGAACACTGAAGCTTTCTTT. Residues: CASSPIQRNTEAFF.

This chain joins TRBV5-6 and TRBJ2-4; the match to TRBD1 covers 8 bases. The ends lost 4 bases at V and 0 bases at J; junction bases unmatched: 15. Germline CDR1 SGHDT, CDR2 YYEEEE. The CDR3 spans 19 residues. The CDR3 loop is CASSPRLGTGLLAKNIQYF. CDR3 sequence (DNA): TGTGCCAGCAGCCCGAGGTTGGGGACAGGCCTTTTAGCCAAAAACATTCAGTACTTC. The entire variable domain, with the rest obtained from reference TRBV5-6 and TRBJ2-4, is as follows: DAGVTQSPTHLIKTRGQQVTLRCSPKSGHDTVSWYQQALGQGPQFIFQYYEEEERQRGNFPDRFSGHQFPNYSSELNVNALLLGDSALYLCASSPRLGTGLLAKNIQYFGAGTRLSVL.

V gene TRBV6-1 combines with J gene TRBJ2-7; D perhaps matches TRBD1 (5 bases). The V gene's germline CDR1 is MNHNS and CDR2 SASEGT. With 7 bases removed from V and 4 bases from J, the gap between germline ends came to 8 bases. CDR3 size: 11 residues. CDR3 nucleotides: TGTGCCAGCACTGACAGATACGAGCAGTACTTC. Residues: CASTDRYEQYF.

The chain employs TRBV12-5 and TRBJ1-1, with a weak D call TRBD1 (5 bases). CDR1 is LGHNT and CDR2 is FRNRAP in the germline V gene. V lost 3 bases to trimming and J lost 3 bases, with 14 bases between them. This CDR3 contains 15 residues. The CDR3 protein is CASGLRGALYTEAFF. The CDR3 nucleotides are TGTGCTAGTGGTTTAAGGGGCGCCCTATACACTGAAGCTTTCTTT.

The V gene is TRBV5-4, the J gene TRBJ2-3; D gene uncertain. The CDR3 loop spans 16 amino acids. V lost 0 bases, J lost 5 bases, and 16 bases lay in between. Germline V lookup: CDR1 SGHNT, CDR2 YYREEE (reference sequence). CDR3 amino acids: CASSLDPRPFGDTQYF. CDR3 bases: TGTGCCAGCAGCTTGGACCCGCGTCCCTTTGGAGATACGCAGTATTTT.

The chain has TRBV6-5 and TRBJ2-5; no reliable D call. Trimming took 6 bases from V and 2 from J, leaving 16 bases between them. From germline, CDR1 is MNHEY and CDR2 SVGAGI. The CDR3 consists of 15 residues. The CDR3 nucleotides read TGTGCCAGCAGGAGGCGGCGGAGCCGGCAAGAGACCCAGTACTTC. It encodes CASRRRRSRQETQYF.

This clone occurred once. The CDR3 is CASSQRPPGHGAFF. CDR3 DNA sequence: TGCGCCAGCAGCCAAAGACCCCCAGGGCACGGGGCTTTCTTT. V is TRBV4-1 and J is TRBJ1-1, with D possibly matching TRBD1 (5 bases). V was shortened by 2 bases and J by 11 bases, with 18 bases between the two germline ends. Germline CDR1 reads MGHRA; CDR2 reads YSYEKL. This CDR3 is built from 14 residues.

The CDR3 loop is CASSSPYEQYF. The CDR3 region has the DNA TGTGCCAGTAGTTCTCCCTACGAGCAGTACTTC. This chain connects TRBV19 to TRBJ2-7; no firm D call. The length of the CDR3 is 11 residues. CDR1 is LNHDA, CDR2 SQIVND, per germline (reference sequence). Trimming shortened V by 5 bases and J by 2 bases, and 4 bases separated the two germline ends.

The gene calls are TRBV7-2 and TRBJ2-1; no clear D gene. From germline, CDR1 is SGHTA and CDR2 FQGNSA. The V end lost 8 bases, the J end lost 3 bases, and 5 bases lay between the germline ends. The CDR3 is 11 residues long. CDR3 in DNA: TGTGCCAGCGCTAACTACAATGAGCAGTTCTTC. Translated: CASANYNEQFF.

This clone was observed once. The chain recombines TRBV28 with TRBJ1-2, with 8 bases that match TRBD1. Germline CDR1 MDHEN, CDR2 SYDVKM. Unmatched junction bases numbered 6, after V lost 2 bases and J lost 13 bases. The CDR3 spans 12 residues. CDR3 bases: TGTGCCAGCAGTTTAGGGCAGGGGGCGGGCACCTTC. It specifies CASSLGQGAGTF.

The CDR3 DNA follows: TGTGCCAGCAGCCCGGTTGGTAGCGGGACTTACAATGAGCAGTTCTTC. The encoded protein is CASSPVGSGTYNEQFF. The chain uses TRBV7-3 and TRBJ2-1, with 8 bases lining up with TRBD2. The CDR3 covers 16 residues. Germline-derived CDR1 and CDR2 are SGHTA and FQGTGA. The trim removed 5 bases at V and 4 bases at J, leaving 10 bases unmatched.

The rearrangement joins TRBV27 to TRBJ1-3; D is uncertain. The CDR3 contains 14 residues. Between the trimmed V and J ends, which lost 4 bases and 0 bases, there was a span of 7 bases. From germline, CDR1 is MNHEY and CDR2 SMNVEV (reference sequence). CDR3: CASSYANSGNTIYF. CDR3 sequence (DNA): TGTGCCAGCAGTTATGCGAACTCTGGAAACACCATATATTTT.